The clone carrying this T cell receptor (beta chain) was counted a single time. Between the trimmed V and J ends, which lost 3 bases and 5 bases, there was a span of 15 bases. Germline values: CDR1 SGHRS, CDR2 YFSETQ. CDR3 length: 15 amino acids. The data stem from a study of T cell responses to AZD1222 COVID-19 vaccine. The assay was immunoSEQ multiplex PCR, and TCRdb's table has in-frame clones only and misses some. The profile shows some 190,000 clones, around 94% of them singletons. The TCR originated in an adult who received the MenACWY meningococcal vaccine as a control. The chain is built from TRBV5-1 and TRBJ2-1, with D perhaps being TRBD1 or TRBD2 (5 bases each). The starting material was peripheral blood, obtained 28 days after the second dose of the MenACWY control vaccine. CDR3 in amino acids: CASSYRGPSDNEQFF. CDR3 sequence (DNA): TGCGCCAGCAGCTACCGGGGCCCCTCGGACAATGAGCAGTTCTTC.